These T cell receptor beta chains were read from a single sample in a study of CD8 T cells in Susac syndrome. MiXCR, run by TCRdb on the immunoSEQ multiplex PCR reads, gives a single entry per CDR3 protein. In the table there are about 160,000 distinct CDR3 sequences, 90% to 95% of which are singletons. The specimen was CD4+ T cells from PBMCs. The receptors were sampled from a human donor in good health. The CDR3 runs from the conserved cysteine through the conserved F or W. The order of the fields is D gene, J gene, V gene, clone size, CDR3 protein, CDR3 DNA. D genes are given only for firm matches. The size field is filled for only some rows; it gives once, few, many or a size class.

D: .
J: TRBJ1-1
V: TRBV12-3/TRBV12-4
size: .
CDR3: CASSYELNTEAFF
DNA: TGTGCCAGCAGTTATGAATTGAACACTGAAGCTTTCTTT

D: .
J: TRBJ2-5
V: TRBV3-1
size: few
CDR3: CASSPTVQETQYF
DNA: TGTGCCAGCAGCCCGACAGTCCAAGAGACCCAGTACTTC

D: .
J: TRBJ2-5
V: TRBV6-5
size: .
CDR3: CASSYSKVVAAAQYF
DNA: TGTGCCAGCAGTTACTCTAAAGTGGTTGCGGCGGCCCAGTACTTC

D: .
J: TRBJ2-7
V: TRBV20-1
size: once
CDR3: CSATRDSGSSEQYF
DNA: TGCAGTGCTACTAGGGATAGCGGATCCTCGGAGCAGTACTTC

D: .
J: TRBJ2-1
V: TRBV6-2/TRBV6-3
size: .
CDR3: CASSEAYNEQFF
DNA: TGTGCCAGCAGTGAGGCTTACAATGAGCAGTTCTTC

D: .
J: TRBJ2-7
V: TRBV20-1
size: .
CDR3: CSARDEVREQYF
DNA: TGCAGTGCTAGAGATGAGGTCCGCGAGCAGTACTTC

D: .
J: TRBJ2-1
V: TRBV3-1
size: .
CDR3: CASSQPSVYNEQFF
DNA: TGTGCCAGCAGCCAGCCCTCCGTGTACAATGAGCAGTTCTTC

D: TRBD1
J: TRBJ1-1
V: TRBV27
size: once
CDR3: CASSGQGAGDTEAFF
DNA: TGTGCCAGCAGCGGACAGGGGGCAGGGGACACTGAAGCTTTCTTT

D: .
J: TRBJ2-3
V: TRBV5-1
size: once
CDR3: CASSIGLAVDTQYF
DNA: TGCGCCAGCAGCATCGGACTTGCTGTAGATACGCAGTATTTT

D: .
J: TRBJ1-6
V: TRBV7-2
size: .
CDR3: CASSTGNSPLHF
DNA: TGTGCCAGCAGCACGGGTAATTCACCCCTCCACTTT

D: .
J: TRBJ1-4
V: TRBV20-1
size: .
CDR3: CSARQGGTNEKLFF
DNA: TGCAGTGCTAGGCAAGGGGGAACTAATGAAAAACTGTTTTTT

D: .
J: TRBJ1-5
V: TRBV10-3
size: .
CDR3: CAISDSYQAGSSNQPQHF
DNA: TGTGCCATCAGTGACTCCTACCAGGCGGGGAGTAGCAATCAGCCCCAGCATTTT

D: TRBD1
J: TRBJ1-2
V: TRBV7-9
size: .
CDR3: CASSLVGQGGYTF
DNA: TGTGCCAGCAGCTTAGTAGGACAGGGCGGCTACACCTTC

D: .
J: TRBJ1-4
V: TRBV19
size: .
CDR3: CASKRDGANEKLFF
DNA: TGTGCCAGTAAGAGGGACGGGGCTAATGAAAAACTGTTTTTT

D: .
J: TRBJ2-7
V: TRBV5-1
size: .
CDR3: CASSGYSYEQYF
DNA: TGCGCCAGCAGCGGCTACTCCTACGAGCAGTACTTC

D: .
J: TRBJ1-3
V: TRBV29-1
size: .
CDR3: CSVQGPLSGNTIYF
DNA: TGCAGCGTTCAGGGCCCGCTCTCTGGAAACACCATATATTTT

D: .
J: TRBJ2-3
V: TRBV5-6
size: once
CDR3: CASSLISSIDTQYF
DNA: TGTGCCAGCAGCTTGATTAGTAGTATAGATACGCAGTATTTT

D: .
J: TRBJ2-1
V: TRBV20-1
size: .
CDR3: CSASGPVLQFEQFF
DNA: TGCAGTGCTAGTGGTCCCGTATTACAATTTGAGCAGTTCTTC

D: .
J: TRBJ1-1
V: TRBV7-2
size: .
CDR3: CASSISVVTEAFF
DNA: TGTGCCAGCAGCATTAGCGTCGTGACTGAAGCTTTCTTT

D: .
J: TRBJ1-4
V: TRBV20-1
size: .
CDR3: CSANADSEKLFF
DNA: TGCAGTGCTAATGCGGACTCGGAAAAACTGTTTTTT

D: TRBD2
J: TRBJ2-2
V: TRBV7-9
size: .
CDR3: CASSPGLAVTGELFF
DNA: TGTGCCAGCAGCCCAGGACTAGCGGTCACCGGGGAGCTGTTTTTT

D: .
J: TRBJ1-6
V: TRBV28
size: .
CDR3: CASSLRSSYNSPLHF
DNA: TGTGCCAGCAGTTTAAGAAGCTCCTATAATTCACCCCTCCACTTT

D: .
J: TRBJ1-2
V: TRBV2
size: .
CDR3: CASRGWGGGFYGYTF
DNA: TGTGCCAGCAGAGGATGGGGGGGCGGATTCTATGGCTACACCTTC

D: .
J: TRBJ2-3
V: TRBV5-1
size: .
CDR3: CASSPRQPPDTQYF
DNA: TGCGCCAGCAGCCCCCGACAGCCCCCAGATACGCAGTATTTT

D: .
J: TRBJ2-1
V: TRBV20-1
size: .
CDR3: CSAAWGPSRYEQFF
DNA: TGCAGTGCCGCTTGGGGACCCTCTCGCTATGAGCAGTTCTTC

D: TRBD2
J: TRBJ2-3
V: TRBV29-1
size: once
CDR3: CSVESGTFGDTQYF
DNA: TGCAGCGTGGAAAGCGGGACCTTTGGAGATACGCAGTATTTT

D: .
J: TRBJ2-6
V: TRBV9
size: .
CDR3: CASSPRYSGANVLTF
DNA: TGTGCCAGCAGTCCTAGGTACTCTGGGGCCAACGTCCTGACTTTC

D: .
J: TRBJ2-7
V: TRBV9
size: .
CDR3: CASSPGTVSYEQYF
DNA: TGTGCCAGCAGCCCTGGGACTGTCTCCTACGAGCAGTACTTC

D: TRBD1
J: TRBJ1-6
V: TRBV3-1
size: .
CDR3: CASSLKGASGSPLHF
DNA: TGTGCCAGCAGCCTTAAGGGGGCCAGCGGTTCACCCCTCCACTTT

D: .
J: TRBJ1-5
V: TRBV19
size: .
CDR3: CASSPWGAGGNQPQHF
DNA: TGTGCCAGTAGTCCCTGGGGTGCCGGGGGAAATCAGCCCCAGCATTTT

D: .
J: TRBJ2-4
V: TRBV12-3/TRBV12-4
size: .
CDR3: CASTPGRQNIQYF
DNA: TGTGCCAGCACCCCGGGACGGCAAAACATTCAGTACTTC

D: .
J: TRBJ1-5
V: TRBV12-3/TRBV12-4
size: .
CDR3: CASSLLDSNQPQHF
DNA: TGTGCCAGCTCCCTGTTGGATAGCAATCAGCCCCAGCATTTT

D: .
J: TRBJ1-2
V: TRBV7-2
size: .
CDR3: CASSFSFNYGYTF
DNA: TGTGCCAGCAGCTTCAGTTTTAACTATGGCTACACCTTC

D: .
J: TRBJ2-5
V: TRBV30
size: .
CDR3: CAWSVSGETQYF
DNA: TGTGCCTGGAGTGTATCGGGGGAGACCCAGTACTTC

D: .
J: TRBJ1-2
V: TRBV21-1
size: .
CDR3: CASSSQTEPYGYTF
DNA: TGTGCCAGCAGTTCCCAGACGGAGCCGTATGGCTACACCTTC

D: .
J: TRBJ2-7
V: TRBV5-1
size: .
CDR3: CASSFNRDEQYF
DNA: TGCGCCAGCAGCTTCAACAGGGACGAGCAGTACTTC

D: .
J: TRBJ2-2
V: TRBV5-1
size: .
CDR3: CASSYLTGNTGELFF
DNA: TGCGCCAGCAGCTACCTGACAGGAAACACCGGGGAGCTGTTTTTT

D: .
J: TRBJ2-4
V: TRBV6-5
size: .
CDR3: CASRGVAKNIQYF
DNA: TGTGCCAGCAGGGGGGTTGCCAAAAACATTCAGTACTTC

D: .
J: TRBJ2-5
V: TRBV20-1
size: once
CDR3: CSADNPGGFQETQYF
DNA: TGCAGTGCCGACAACCCAGGGGGGTTTCAAGAGACCCAGTACTTC

D: TRBD1
J: TRBJ1-1
V: TRBV5-1
size: once
CDR3: CASSMDRGRGAEAFF
DNA: TGCGCCAGCAGCATGGACAGGGGAAGAGGGGCTGAAGCTTTCTTT

D: .
J: TRBJ2-5
V: TRBV7-3
size: .
CDR3: CASSWLRGETQYF
DNA: TGTGCCAGCAGCTGGCTGAGGGGAGAGACCCAGTACTTC

D: .
J: TRBJ1-6
V: TRBV7-7
size: few
CDR3: CASSLDRRSPLHF
DNA: TGTGCCAGCAGCTTAGATCGGCGTTCACCCCTCCACTTT

D: .
J: TRBJ2-1
V: TRBV6-6
size: .
CDR3: CVLGSSYNEQFF
DNA: TGTGTCCTAGGGTCGTCGTACAATGAGCAGTTCTTC

D: .
J: TRBJ1-1
V: TRBV5-1
size: .
CDR3: CASSVGTVNTEAFF
DNA: TGCGCCAGCAGCGTCGGGACGGTGAACACTGAAGCTTTCTTT

D: TRBD1
J: TRBJ2-2
V: TRBV5-1
size: once
CDR3: CASSPPDRGLYTGELFF
DNA: TGCGCCAGCAGCCCACCGGACAGGGGTCTCTACACCGGGGAGCTGTTTTTT

D: .
J: TRBJ2-7
V: TRBV20-1
size: .
CDR3: CSASDIYYEQYF
DNA: TGCAGTGCGTCGGATATTTACTACGAGCAGTACTTC

D: .
J: TRBJ1-2
V: TRBV29-1
size: .
CDR3: CSVGRGAIYGYTF
DNA: TGCAGCGTTGGAAGGGGGGCCATCTATGGCTACACCTTC

D: .
J: TRBJ1-6
V: TRBV9
size: .
CDR3: CASSVGTSSYNSPLHF
DNA: TGTGCCAGCAGCGTCGGGACGAGCTCCTATAATTCACCCCTCCACTTT

D: .
J: TRBJ2-3
V: TRBV5-1
size: .
CDR3: CASSLSWGRARTDTQYF
DNA: TGCGCCAGCAGCTTGTCCTGGGGCAGGGCGAGAACAGATACGCAGTATTTT

D: TRBD1
J: TRBJ2-7
V: TRBV6-5
size: .
CDR3: CASSYSLAGGRYEQYF
DNA: TGTGCCAGCAGTTACTCTTTGGCAGGGGGCCGGTACGAGCAGTACTTC

D: .
J: TRBJ2-3
V: TRBV10-3
size: .
CDR3: CAIGAGVDTQYF
DNA: TGTGCCATCGGGGCAGGGGTAGATACGCAGTATTTT

D: TRBD2
J: TRBJ2-2
V: TRBV2
size: .
CDR3: CASGGLGNTGELFF
DNA: TGTGCCAGCGGGGGACTAGGGAACACCGGTGAGCTGTTTTTT

D: .
J: TRBJ2-7
V: TRBV20-1
size: .
CDR3: CSASPGAYEQYF
DNA: TGCAGTGCTAGTCCCGGGGCCTACGAGCAGTACTTC

D: TRBD2
J: TRBJ2-7
V: TRBV3-1
size: .
CDR3: CASSLLPSGAYEQYF
DNA: TGTGCCAGCAGCCTCCTGCCAAGCGGGGCCTACGAGCAGTACTTC

D: .
J: TRBJ2-3
V: TRBV24-1
size: .
CDR3: CATSQDGNTQYF
DNA: TGTGCCACCAGCCAGGACGGCAATACGCAGTATTTT

D: .
J: TRBJ2-7
V: TRBV3-1
size: .
CDR3: CASSQVADEQYF
DNA: TGTGCCAGCAGCCAAGTAGCGGACGAGCAGTACTTC

D: .
J: TRBJ2-1
V: TRBV13
size: .
CDR3: CASSLNGGADNEQFF
DNA: TGTGCCAGCAGCTTGAACGGGGGAGCCGACAATGAGCAGTTCTTC

D: .
J: TRBJ1-1
V: TRBV20-1
size: .
CDR3: CSAVSGVGAFF
DNA: TGCAGTGCTGTATCAGGGGTCGGAGCTTTCTTT